A single sample gave rise to the 19 T cell receptor beta chains below, sequenced in a study of T-cell memory formation after mild COVID-19. One entry per CDR3 protein results from TCRdb running MiXCR on the 5' RACE reads. The top ten clones hold roughly a fifth of a sample with around 300,000 distinct CDR3 sequences, roughly an eighth of them seen once. Sequencing was carried out using PBMCs or a T cell subset sorted from them (not recorded which). Every receptor here comes from a man aged 18 to 30 who had mild COVID-19 (a few samples of this study predate the infection). Cell type and time point are not known.

The chain employs TRBV4-1 and TRBJ1-5; D call uncertain. With 4 bases removed from V and 2 bases from J, the gap between germline ends came to 12 bases. Germline V gives CDR1 MGHRA, CDR2 YSYEKL. This CDR3 comprises 15 residues. CDR3: CASSPGRVGNQPQHF. DNA of the CDR3: TGCGCCAGCAGCCCTGGCCGGGTAGGCAATCAGCCCCAGCATTTT.

The rearrangement uses TRBV7-2 and TRBJ1-4; TRBD1 agrees at 8 bases. V shed 5 bases, J shed 0 bases, and the junction held 11 bases outside the gene matches. The germline gives CDR1 SGHTA, CDR2 FQGNSA. The length of the CDR3 is 18 residues. CDR3 nucleotides: TGTGCCAGCAGCCGAAGACAATTGGACAGGGCAACTAATGAAAAACTGTTTTTT. It is translated as CASSRRQLDRATNEKLFF.

This clonotype appeared a few times. The chain combines TRBV5-1 with TRBJ2-2; no firm D call. Germline V gives CDR1 SGHRS, CDR2 YFSETQ. The CDR3 consists of 14 residues. V was clipped by 7 bases and J by 0 bases, with 10 bases between them. For the CDR3, the DNA is TGCGCCAGCCAACCAACTACGAACACCGGGGAGCTGTTTTTT. Its protein product is CASQPTTNTGELFF.

This clonotype turned up a few times. The DNA of the CDR3 is TGTGCCAGCAGGACCGGGACATTCTATGGCTACACCTTC. Its translation: CASRTGTFYGYTF. This chain connects TRBV6-2 or TRBV6-3 to TRBJ1-2; D might be TRBD1 (6 bases). From germline, CDR1 is MNHEY and CDR2 SVGEGT. Deletions cut 6 bases from V and 4 bases from J, with 12 bases between. The CDR3 runs 13 residues.

The chain is built from TRBV18 and TRBJ2-7; D is unclear. This CDR3 spans 14 amino acids. The germline gives CDR1 KGHSH, CDR2 LQKENI. Trimming took 0 bases from V and 0 from J, leaving 6 bases between them. The CDR3 DNA reads TGTGCCAGCTCACCACCGGGGATCTCCTACGAGCAGTACTTC. Its translation: CASSPPGISYEQYF.

The table lists this clonotype with a few counts. The chain uses TRBV10-3 and TRBJ2-2; no clear D. V shed 2 bases and J shed 4 bases, with 5 bases lying between them. The CDR3 contains 13 residues. The germline CDR1 and CDR2 sequences are ENHRY and SYGVKD. In nucleotides, the CDR3 is TGTGCCATCAGTGAGCAGTCCACCGGGGAGCTGTTTTTT. Translation gives CAISEQSTGELFF.

The sample holds a few counts of this clonotype. The chain joins TRBV5-1 to TRBJ2-1; D is perhaps TRBD1 or TRBD2 (6 bases each). Germline V CDR1 and CDR2: SGHRS, YFSETQ. CDR3 length: 15 residues. V was shortened by 2 bases and J by 9 bases, with 18 bases between the two germline ends. CDR3 protein: CASSFSGGNYGEQFF. The CDR3 DNA sequence: TGCGCCAGCAGCTTCTCCGGGGGCAACTACGGTGAGCAGTTCTTC.

Only a few counts were recorded for this clonotype. This chain joins TRBV5-1 and TRBJ2-1, with 10 nucleotides matching TRBD2. The CDR3 covers 16 residues. Germline CDR1 and CDR2: SGHRS and YFSETQ. Unmatched junction bases numbered 10, after V lost 4 bases and J lost 6 bases. CDR3 residues: CASSPEERGGSNEQFF. The CDR3, as DNA: TGCGCCAGCAGCCCGGAGGAGCGGGGGGGCAGCAATGAGCAGTTCTTC.

This clonotype showed up just a few times. V usage is TRBV4-3 and J usage is TRBJ2-3, with 10 positions matching TRBD2. Germline V gene lookup returns CDR1 LGHNA and CDR2 YSLEER. The CDR3 contains 16 residues. The V gene end was trimmed by 0 bases and the J gene end by 8 bases; junction bases not matched to a gene: 8. The DNA for the CDR3 is TGCGCCAGCAGCCAAGATCCCCAGCGGGGGGGCGCTACGCAGTATTTT. Its translation: CASSQDPQRGGATQYF.

The chain is built from TRBV20-1 and TRBJ2-4; D gene uncertain. V dropped 0 bases and J dropped 4 bases, with 10 bases sitting between them. Germline V lookup: CDR1 DFQATT, CDR2 SNEGSKA (reference sequence). There are 14 residues in the CDR3. The CDR3 sequence is CSARDNSVKNIQYF. The CDR3 DNA follows: TGCAGTGCTAGAGACAACTCCGTAAAAAACATTCAGTACTTC.

For the CDR3, the DNA is TGTGCCAGCAGTTACTCGACGTGGACAGGGGGCTTCTATGGCTACACCTTC. Translated: CASSYSTWTGGFYGYTF. The chain carries TRBV6-5 and TRBJ1-2, with 11 nucleotides matching TRBD1. V dropped 0 bases and J dropped 4; count of bases not matched to a gene: 7. The CDR3 consists of 17 residues. From germline, CDR1 is MNHEY and CDR2 SVGAGI.

This clonotype was detected ten times or more. The chain uses TRBV12-3 or TRBV12-4 and TRBJ2-3; no clear D. The CDR3 runs 13 residues. V was clipped by 1 base and J by 2 bases, with 4 bases between them. The CDR3 loop is CASSLGYTDTQYF. As DNA, the CDR3 is TGTGCCAGCAGTTTAGGCTACACAGATACGCAGTATTTT.

The sample holds a few counts of this clonotype. The chain combines TRBV7-2 with TRBJ2-1; 7 nucleotides line up with TRBD1. V lost 8 bases and J lost 8; bases outside the gene matches: 3. The CDR3 is made up of 11 amino acids. Germline V gene lookup returns CDR1 SGHTA and CDR2 FQGNSA. Written as DNA, the CDR3 is TGTGCCAGCGACAGGGTCGATGAGCAGTTCTTC. This codes for CASDRVDEQFF.

This clonotype was detected only a few times. V gene TRBV7-9 combines with J gene TRBJ2-7; D uncertain. This CDR3 is 13 amino acids long. Germline-derived CDR1 and CDR2 are SEHNR and FQNEAQ (reference sequence). The V end was cut by 1 base, the J end by 6 bases, with 10 bases between. The CDR3 reads CASSLDSDLEQYF. CDR3 DNA: TGTGCCAGCAGCTTAGACTCGGACCTCGAGCAGTACTTC.

This clonotype was found many times. The chain has TRBV7-9 and TRBJ1-2; the D gene is possibly TRBD1 (5 bases). Germline lookup yields CDR1 SEHNR and CDR2 FQNEAQ (reference sequence). V lost 5 bases, J lost 8 bases, and 12 bases lay in between. The CDR3 has 12 amino acids. CDR3 residues: CASSPRQRGYTF. The CDR3 nucleotides read TGTGCCAGCAGCCCCCGACAGAGAGGCTACACCTTC.

V is TRBV12-3 or TRBV12-4 and J is TRBJ1-2, with TRBD1 matching 8 bases. The CDR3 covers 16 residues. Trimming removed 3 bases from V and 0 bases from J; junction bases left unmatched: 6. The CDR3 nucleotides are TGTGCCAGCAGTTTTGGACAGGGCCGAGCTAACTATGGCTACACCTTC. Its translation: CASSFGQGRANYGYTF.

The V call is TRBV28, the J call TRBJ1-1; D is undetermined. With 3 bases removed from V and 6 bases from J, the gap between germline ends came to 8 bases. The CDR3 is made up of 12 amino acids. The germline V gene has CDR1 MDHEN and CDR2 SYDVKM. The CDR3 coding sequence is TGTGCCAGCAGTTTGTGGTTAGCTGAAGCTTTCTTT. This gives the protein CASSLWLAEAFF.

V usage is TRBV18 and J usage is TRBJ2-7; maybe TRBD2 (6 bases). The V end was cut by 3 bases, the J end by 3 bases, with 9 bases between. The CDR3 has 13 amino acids. Germline V gene data show CDR1 as KGHSH and CDR2 as LQKENI. The CDR3 sequence: CASSPAGLYEQYF. The CDR3 nucleotides are TGTGCCAGCTCACCTGCGGGGCTCTACGAGCAGTACTTC.

This clonotype has more than one count but fewer than ten. J is TRBJ2-1 and V is TRBV5-1, with a weak D call TRBD1 (5 bases). V was pared by 0 bases and J by 9 bases, with 19 bases between. The germline V gene encodes CDR1 SGHRS and CDR2 YFSETQ. The CDR3 runs 16 residues. CDR3 DNA: TGCGCCAGCAGCTTGGACCACACAGGCACCCCTACTGAGCAGTTCTTC. Its translation: CASSLDHTGTPTEQFF.